In this sample, the clone carrying this T cell receptor (beta chain) turned up many times. These data come from a study of T cells in Graves' hyperthyroidism and ophthalmopathy. Newly diagnosed patients aged 18 to 65 had hyperthyroidism of under 2 months' duration. Thyroid ultrasound, orbital computed tomography, clinical symptoms, and serum thyroxine and TRAb underpinned diagnoses. RNA transcripts provided the source from which TCR beta CDR3 regions were amplified. The TCR CDR3 was amplified in a first-round RT-PCR using the HTBI primer set. Each CDR3 protein is one row after TCRdb ran MiXCR on the multiplex PCR reads. The table includes roughly 290,000 distinct CDR3 sequences, roughly an eighth detected once. Sequenced sample: blood. This TCR derives from a woman aged 40 to 50 with Graves' hyperthyroidism.

CDR3 protein: CASSLALEGGEQFF. The DNA of the CDR3 is TGTGCCAGCAGCTTAGCCCTGGAGGGGGGTGAGCAGTTCTTC. The V and J genes are TRBV7-2 and TRBJ2-1, with D perhaps matching TRBD1 or TRBD2 (6 bases each). V lost 0 bases, J lost 9 bases, and 12 bases lay in between. In germline, CDR1 is SGHTA, CDR2 FQGNSA. The CDR3 loop spans 14 amino acids.